This T cell receptor beta chain was captured by sequencing in a study of T cell responses to AZD1222 COVID-19 vaccine. The study, taken as a whole, reports: Unmutated variant regions are reportedly the target of nearly half of TCRs that are spike-specific. Regions 160-218 and 743-854 dominated among vaccine-associated CD4 TCRs spanning spike. The donor cohort was predominantly white British with a female majority, and clonal diversity may have been underestimated.

Assay: immunoSEQ multiplex PCR; the TCRdb copy retains only in-frame clones and omits some. This table holds about 160,000 clones, 94% found once. The CDR3 runs to 15 residues. The germline CDR1 and CDR2 sequences are SGHRS and YFSETQ. Trimming removed 4 bases at V and 5 bases at J, with 15 bases between. With respect to this clone: Its antigen is currently unknown.

This clonotype was obtained from an adult who received the AZD1222 COVID-19 vaccine. V usage is TRBV5-1 and J usage is TRBJ1-4; D gene ambiguous. The sample consisted of peripheral blood, taken 28 days after the second AZD1222 dose. The CDR3 nucleotides read TGCGCCAGCAGCCTGTCGGGCAGTCTGAATGAAAAACTGTTTTTT. The encoded protein is CASSLSGSLNEKLFF.